This entry lists 28 T cell receptor beta chains sequenced from one sample in a study of cytomegalovirus exposure and HLA in healthy donors. The PCR employed 60 Vbeta primers together with 13 Jbeta primers. TCRdb's table, derived via immunoSEQ multiplex PCR, lists solely in-frame clones and lacks some. The sample has some 85,000 clones, about 78% seen once; the top ten hold 5.5% to 6%. The sequencing input was PBMCs. These receptors all stem from a man between 18 and 35 years old in good health and CMV-seropositive.

V and J are TRBV29-1 and TRBJ1-5; TRBD1 matches 8 bases. This CDR3 spans 14 amino acids. Germline CDR1 SQVTM, CDR2 ANQGSEA. J lost 0 bases, V lost 6 bases, and 4 bases had no gene match. The CDR3 DNA follows: TGCAGCGTCCGGACAGGGAATAGCAATCAGCCCCAGCATTTT. Protein product: CSVRTGNSNQPQHF.

This CDR3 reads CASSPGLAGLGEQYF. The CDR3 DNA follows: TGTGCCAGCTCACCCGGACTAGCGGGTCTTGGGGAGCAGTACTTC. This chain uses TRBV18 with TRBJ2-7, with 11 bases lining up with TRBD2. Germline lookup yields CDR1 KGHSH and CDR2 LQKENI. Trimming cost V 3 bases and J 7 bases; bases outside gene matches: 8. The CDR3 covers 15 residues.

This clone has a handful of counts. The chain uses TRBV11-2 and TRBJ2-1, with 10 bases fitting TRBD1. Looked up from germline, CDR1 is SGHAT and CDR2 is FQNNGV. J gave up 5 bases and V 5 bases, and 3 bases lay outside the gene matches. This CDR3 has 14 amino acids. The CDR3 nucleotides are TGTGCCAGCAGCCCCGGGACAGGGGACAATGAGCAGTTCTTC. This sequence encodes CASSPGTGDNEQFF.

The CDR3 nucleotides are TGTGCCAGCGCTTCGCCGGGACAGTACTATGGCTACACCTTC. Translating it yields CASASPGQYYGYTF. The chain couples TRBV28 to TRBJ1-2; TRBD1 aligns across 7 bases. Trimming cost V 8 bases and J 3 bases; bases outside gene matches: 9. Germline values: CDR1 MDHEN, CDR2 SYDVKM. This CDR3 has 14 residues.

In DNA, the CDR3 is TGTGCCAGCAGACACGGTAGCGGGAGGTCCAATGAGCAGTTCTTC. This codes for CASRHGSGRSNEQFF. V usage is TRBV6-6 and J usage is TRBJ2-1; TRBD2 matches at 10 bases. V dropped 6 bases and J dropped 6; count of bases not matched to a gene: 8. The germline V gene encodes CDR1 MNHNY and CDR2 SVGAGI (reference sequence). This CDR3 has 15 residues.

This sequence joins TRBV18 and TRBJ2-7, with TRBD2 matching 8 bases. The junction had 1 base not matched to a gene; V was cut back by 2 bases and J by 1 base. Germline-derived CDR1 and CDR2 are KGHSH and LQKENI. CDR3 size: 14 residues. In DNA form, the CDR3 reads TGTGCCAGCTCACCAGCGGGAGGATCCTACGAGCAGTACTTC. Translating gives CASSPAGGSYEQYF.

This clone was seen just once. The J gene is TRBJ1-1, the V gene TRBV5-1; D not certain. Germline CDR1 SGHRS, CDR2 YFSETQ. The length of the CDR3 is 16 residues. V lost 1 base and J lost 1, with 14 bases in between. In DNA form, the CDR3 reads TGCGCCAGCAGCTTGTGGGCCGGGAGTGGGAACACTGAAGCTTTCTTT. It encodes CASSLWAGSGNTEAFF.

This chain links TRBV28 with TRBJ1-3; D gene ambiguous. The CDR3 totals 14 residues. The V gene lost 8 bases and the J gene lost 4 bases, with 15 bases spanning the gap. Germline lookup yields CDR1 MDHEN and CDR2 SYDVKM. CDR3 in amino acids: CASHGRAIGNTIYF. CDR3 DNA: TGTGCCAGCCACGGGAGGGCGATCGGAAACACCATATATTTT.

The chain employs TRBV7-9 and TRBJ2-1; perhaps TRBD1 as D (7 bases). The V gene's germline CDR1 is SEHNR and CDR2 FQNEAQ (reference sequence). The CDR3 is made up of 14 amino acids. V was pared by 5 bases and J by 6 bases, with 14 bases between. Written as DNA, the CDR3 is TGTGCCAGCAGCCGCCCGCAGGGGGGCAATGAGCAGTTCTTC. This codes for CASSRPQGGNEQFF.

The rearrangement uses TRBV2 and TRBJ1-3; D may be TRBD1 (6 bases). From germline, CDR1 is SNHLY and CDR2 FYNNEI. This CDR3 contains 16 residues. The V end was cut by 6 bases, the J end by 0 bases, with 15 bases between. The CDR3 nucleotides read TGTGCCAGCAGAAGTCGACAGGCGAGCTCTGGAAACACCATATATTTT. Amino acids: CASRSRQASSGNTIYF. Full variable domain (outside the CDR3, taken from reference TRBV2 and TRBJ1-3): EPEVTQTPSHQVTQMGQEVILRCVPISNHLYFYWYRQILGQKVEFLVSFYNNEISEKSEIFDDQFSVERPDGSNFTLKIRSTKLEDSAMYFCASRSRQASSGNTIYFGEGSWLTVV.

The V gene is TRBV6-1, the J gene TRBJ2-7, with 9 bases matching TRBD1. CDR1 MNHNS and CDR2 SASEGT come from the germline V gene. The CDR3 has 14 amino acids. The J segment lost 0 bases and the V segment lost 10 bases, leaving 7 bases of the junction unmatched. CDR3 region: CATTGQGSSYEQYF. The DNA of the CDR3 is TGTGCCACCACCGGACAGGGGAGCTCCTACGAGCAGTACTTC.

The chain employs TRBV2 and TRBJ2-1; D not resolved. The CDR3 totals 11 residues. In germline, CDR1 is SNHLY, CDR2 FYNNEI. V was clipped by 7 bases and J by 8 bases, with 9 bases between them. In nucleotides, the CDR3 is TGTGCCAGCAACTTCTTCGATGAGCAGTTCTTC. Its translation is CASNFFDEQFF.

J is TRBJ2-3 and V is TRBV6-5; TRBD2 is a possible D gene (5 bases). This CDR3 spans 15 amino acids. Trimming pared 6 bases from V and 2 bases from J, leaving 15 bases between. Germline V gives CDR1 MNHEY, CDR2 SVGAGI. The DNA of the CDR3 is TGTGCCAGCAGACTTCGGGGTATAAACACAGATACGCAGTATTTT. It encodes CASRLRGINTDTQYF.

The V call is TRBV19, the J call TRBJ2-5; TRBD2 agrees at 7 bases. V dropped 5 bases and J dropped 2; count of bases not matched to a gene: 2. In germline, CDR1 is LNHDA, CDR2 SQIVND (reference sequence). The CDR3 runs 13 residues. CDR3 DNA: TGTGCCAGTAGTTGGGGGGGGCAAGAGACCCAGTACTTC. Translated, it gives CASSWGGQETQYF.

This rearrangement joins TRBV7-2 to TRBJ2-2; 8 nucleotides agree with TRBD2. After removal of 5 bases from V and 3 bases from J, the junction contained 5 bases not matched to a gene. The germline V gene encodes CDR1 SGHTA and CDR2 FQGNSA. CDR3 length equals 15 residues. As DNA, the CDR3 is TGTGCCAGCAGCGCGACTAGCGCCTACACCGGGGAGCTGTTTTTT. Its protein product is CASSATSAYTGELFF.

This clone was observed a handful of times. This sample includes further DNA sequences coding for the same CDR3. The CDR3 region has the DNA TGTGCCAGCAGCGTTGGGCAGGGGAACACTGAAGCTTTCTTT. It is translated as CASSVGQGNTEAFF. The chain has TRBV9 and TRBJ1-1; possibly TRBD1 for D (5 bases). This CDR3 contains 14 residues. Trimming cost V 2 bases and J 1 base, with 9 bases left between them. In germline, CDR1 is SGDLS, CDR2 YYNGEE.

The J gene is TRBJ1-1, the V gene TRBV7-6; perhaps TRBD1 as D (6 bases). CDR1 and CDR2 (germline): SGHVS, FNYEAQ. The V gene lost 1 base and the J gene lost 11 bases, with 14 bases spanning the gap. The CDR3 consists of 13 residues. CDR3 amino acids: CASSLGRQAEAFF. DNA for the CDR3: TGTGCCAGCAGCTTAGGTCGACAGGCCGAGGCTTTCTTT.

About this clone itself: The CDR3 does not close with the conserved phenylalanine or tryptophan, likely indicating a read error. Because the CDR3's place on the DNA is in doubt, the DNA is left out and the CDR3 is given as listed by TCRdb. The chain joins TRBV7-8 to TRBJ2-7; the listed D gene, TRBD2, was not tested against the DNA. A total of 11 residues make up the CDR3, ends included. The germline V gene encodes CDR1 SGHVS and CDR2 FQNEAQ. CDR3 protein: CASSLVFSSGT.

The chain employs TRBV19 and TRBJ1-2; possible D gene TRBD1, 5 bases. V was pared by 10 bases and J by 4 bases, with 10 bases between. The germline gives CDR1 LNHDA, CDR2 SQIVND (reference sequence). CDR3 size: 11 residues. CDR3 protein: CAIRASYGYTF. CDR3 in DNA: TGTGCCATCAGGGCCAGCTATGGCTACACCTTC.

The CDR3 sequence: CATKEASGGEQYF. CDR3 in DNA: TGCGCCACCAAGGAGGCTAGCGGAGGCGAGCAGTACTTC. This sequence joins TRBV10-2 and TRBJ2-7; the match to TRBD2 covers 7 bases. From germline, CDR1 is WSHSY and CDR2 SAAADI. This CDR3 is built from 13 residues. J was trimmed by 6 bases and V by 10 bases; bases with no gene match: 12.

The chain has TRBV29-1 and TRBJ2-2, with D possibly being TRBD2 (5 bases). V gave up 3 bases and J gave up 4 bases, with 12 bases separating them. The CDR3 sequence is 14 residues long. Germline V lookup: CDR1 SQVTM, CDR2 ANQGSEA. The CDR3 loop is CSVDVGRGTGELFF. The CDR3 coding sequence is TGCAGCGTTGATGTAGGCCGGGGCACCGGGGAGCTGTTTTTT.

This chain uses TRBV6-5 with TRBJ1-5; D is ambiguous. V lost 0 bases, J lost 6 bases, and 6 bases lay in between. The CDR3 consists of 13 residues. The germline gives CDR1 MNHEY, CDR2 SVGAGI. CDR3 DNA sequence: TGTGCCAGCAGTTACTCGAGTGGTCAGCCCCAGCATTTT. Residues: CASSYSSGQPQHF.

The V gene is TRBV6-5, the J gene TRBJ2-5; perhaps TRBD1 as D (6 bases). Per the germline V gene, CDR1 is MNHEY and CDR2 is SVGAGI. V lost 2 bases and J lost 5, with 12 bases in between. The CDR3 is 14 amino acids. CDR3 DNA: TGTGCCAGCAGTTACGTGGGAACAGGGGAGACCCAGTACTTC. Amino acids: CASSYVGTGETQYF.

The gene calls are TRBV14 and TRBJ1-4, with D hard to call. Germline CDR1 and CDR2: SGHDN and FVKESK. There are 14 residues in the CDR3. Trimming took off 0 bases at V and 6 bases at J, with 8 bases between the two ends. As DNA, the CDR3 is TGTGCCAGCAGCCAAGATGTCACTGATGAAAAACTGTTTTTT. Translating it yields CASSQDVTDEKLFF.

The chain has TRBV29-1 and TRBJ2-2, with D hard to call. Per the germline V gene, CDR1 is SQVTM and CDR2 is ANQGSEA. Trimming removed 3 bases from V and 1 base from J, with 6 bases in between. There are 13 residues in the CDR3. CDR3 protein: CSVDQLNTGELFF. In nucleotides, the CDR3 is TGCAGCGTTGATCAACTGAACACCGGGGAGCTGTTTTTT.

The V gene is TRBV2, the J gene TRBJ2-1; D possibly corresponds to TRBD2 (5 bases). Germline assignment: CDR1 SNHLY and CDR2 FYNNEI. The CDR3 spans 12 residues. V was cut by 4 bases and J by 16 bases, with 17 bases left in between. The CDR3 reads CASSAATLGSFF. The CDR3 DNA sequence: TGTGCCAGCAGTGCTGCAACACTAGGTTCATTCTTC.

This chain links TRBV28 with TRBJ1-1; D gene unclear. From germline, CDR1 is MDHEN and CDR2 SYDVKM. The V and J ends lost 4 bases and 3 bases respectively, with 9 bases between them. The CDR3 has 13 amino acids. This CDR3 reads CASSWGGYTEAFF. The CDR3 region has the DNA TGTGCCAGCAGTTGGGGAGGGTACACTGAAGCTTTCTTT.

The V call is TRBV9, the J call TRBJ2-2; D call uncertain. The CDR3 spans 13 residues. Germline V CDR1 and CDR2: SGDLS, YYNGEE. Trimming left V 2 bases short and J 7 bases short, with 9 bases between. CDR3 residues: CASSVDNLGELFF. CDR3 in DNA: TGTGCCAGCAGCGTCGACAACCTCGGGGAGCTGTTTTTT.